Presented here are 14 T cell receptor beta chains from one specimen sequenced in a study of T cell repertoires in cytomegalovirus infection. From the reads, TCRdb called clonotypes with MiXCR, one entry per CDR3 protein. Of 360,000 or so distinct CDR3 sequences listed, roughly 36% are singletons. These receptors have no known antigen. Material: cultured PBMCs, obtained from culture after CMV antigen stimulation. All receptors derive from a human donor in good health (CMV status not recorded). Some clones in this sample may be carry-over from other donors' samples.

This clonotype was found many times. CDR3 DNA sequence: TGTGCCAGCAGCCCACCCGGGACTAGCGGGAGGTTGAATGAGCAGTTCTTC. Its translation: CASSPPGTSGRLNEQFF. This chain joins TRBV7-8 and TRBJ2-1; 15 nucleotides match TRBD2. This CDR3 contains 17 residues. V shed 5 bases, J shed 7 bases, and the junction held 9 bases outside the gene matches. The germline V gene has CDR1 SGHVS and CDR2 FQNEAQ.

The chain carries TRBV6-5 and TRBJ2-7; 10 bases agree with TRBD1. Germline V gene sequence: CDR1 MNHEY, CDR2 SVGAGI. The V segment lost 2 bases and the J segment 3 bases; nucleotides outside the gene matches: 1. The CDR3 runs 14 residues. CDR3 loop: CASSYGDRGYEQYF. The DNA for the CDR3 is TGTGCCAGCAGTTACGGGGACAGGGGCTACGAGCAGTACTTC.

The rearrangement joins TRBV5-5 to TRBJ1-2, with 10 positions matching TRBD1. The germline V gene encodes CDR1 SGHKS and CDR2 YYEKEE (reference sequence). The CDR3 runs to 16 residues. V trimming: 4 bases; J trimming: 4 bases; junction bases outside the gene matches: 10. CDR3 loop: CASSPGPGTGAYGYTF. CDR3 nucleotides: TGTGCCAGCAGCCCGGGTCCCGGGACAGGGGCCTATGGCTACACCTTC.

The V gene is TRBV6-2 or TRBV6-3, the J gene TRBJ2-1, with D possibly TRBD1 on 6 matching bases. V was shortened by 6 bases and J by 8 bases, with 17 bases between the two germline ends. CDR3 length: 14 amino acids. Germline V CDR1 and CDR2: MNHEY, SVGEGT. CDR3 sequence reads: CASRGTSPRYEQFF. The CDR3 DNA sequence: TGTGCCAGCAGGGGGACATCCCCTCGGTATGAGCAGTTCTTC.

This sequence joins TRBV29-1 and TRBJ1-1, with a weak D call TRBD1 (5 bases). Per the germline V gene, CDR1 is SQVTM and CDR2 is ANQGSEA. Trimming pared 6 bases from V and 0 bases from J, leaving 11 bases between. CDR3 length: 13 amino acids. The CDR3 region is CSVNLQVNTEAFF. The CDR3 DNA reads as TGCAGCGTCAACCTACAGGTGAACACTGAAGCTTTCTTT.

This clonotype was picked up a small number of times. This chain joins TRBV6-5 and TRBJ2-3; no firm D call. CDR3 length: 14 residues. The germline V gene encodes CDR1 MNHEY and CDR2 SVGAGI. V dropped 6 bases and J dropped 1 base, with 11 bases sitting between them. This CDR3 is CASSPWQGTDTQYF. DNA for the CDR3: TGTGCCAGCAGCCCCTGGCAGGGCACAGATACGCAGTATTTT.

This clonotype was observed a handful of times. The chain links TRBV20-1 to TRBJ2-1; 14 nucleotides agree with TRBD2. This CDR3 comprises 15 residues. CDR1 is DFQATT, CDR2 SNEGSKA, per germline (reference sequence). With 4 bases clipped from V and 8 bases from J, the junction kept 7 bases outside the gene matches. Here the CDR3 reads CSATGTSGSRDEQFF. DNA for the CDR3: TGCAGTGCTACCGGGACTAGCGGGAGTAGGGATGAGCAGTTCTTC.

This clonotype occurred many times. This rearrangement joins TRBV6-1 to TRBJ1-2, with D possibly TRBD1 on 6 matching bases. The V end lost 6 bases, the J end lost 14 bases, and 25 bases lay between the germline ends. Germline V gives CDR1 MNHNS, CDR2 SASEGT. The CDR3 extends over 14 amino acids. The CDR3 nucleotides are TGTGCCAGCAGGATCGGAACTTCAGTGGGGGCGGTTACCTTC. Translation: CASRIGTSVGAVTF.

This clonotype has just one count. The gene calls are TRBV7-9 and TRBJ2-1; unclear D gene. Germline assignment: CDR1 SEHNR and CDR2 FQNEAQ (reference sequence). The CDR3 totals 14 residues. Trimming took off 2 bases at V and 2 bases at J, with 7 bases between the two ends. This chain's CDR3 is CASSLQSTYNEQFF. The CDR3 bases are TGTGCCAGCAGCTTACAGAGCACCTACAATGAGCAGTTCTTC. The complete variable domain, with remaining parts taken from reference TRBV7-9 and TRBJ2-1, reads DTGVSQNPRHKITKRGQNVTFRCDPISEHNRLYWYRQTLGQGPEFLTYFQNEAQLEKSRLLSDRFSAERPKGSFSTLEIQRTEQGDSAMYLCASSLQSTYNEQFFGPGTRLTVL.

V and J are TRBV12-3 or TRBV12-4 and TRBJ2-5, with 11 bases matching TRBD1. With 8 bases clipped from V and 4 bases from J, the junction kept 12 bases outside the gene matches. This CDR3 region has 16 residues. As DNA, the CDR3 is TGTGCCAGCTCATCTTGGACAGGGGGCGCCGGAGAGACCCAGTACTTC. Its protein product is CASSSWTGGAGETQYF.

The rearrangement uses TRBV7-4 and TRBJ1-2; D unresolved. The CDR3 is 15 amino acids. V was cut by 1 base and J by 4 bases, with 13 bases left in between. CDR1 SGHVT and CDR2 SQSDAQ come from the germline V gene. The CDR3: CASSLVGPGRYGYTF. CDR3 in DNA: TGTGCCAGCAGCTTAGTTGGACCGGGCCGCTATGGCTACACCTTC. The entire variable domain, with the rest obtained from reference TRBV7-4 and TRBJ1-2, is as follows: GAGVSQSPRYKVAKRGRDVALRCDSISGHVTLYWYRQTLGQGSEVLTYSQSDAQRDKSGRPSGRFSAERPERSVSTLKIQRTEQGDSAVYLCASSLVGPGRYGYTFGSGTRLTVV.

The chain carries TRBV4-1 and TRBJ1-1; unclear D gene. The germline CDR1 and CDR2 sequences are MGHRA and YSYEKL. This CDR3 contains 18 residues. V was clipped by 0 bases and J by 4 bases, with 21 bases between them. The CDR3 nucleotides are TGCGCCAGCAGCCAAGATCTGGGTCCCGCCAAATGGGGCACTGAAGCTTTCTTT. It yields the protein CASSQDLGPAKWGTEAFF.

This rearrangement joins TRBV6-6 to TRBJ2-7; tentatively, D is TRBD2 (6 bases). Germline-derived CDR1 and CDR2 are MNHNY and SVGAGI (reference sequence). CDR3 length: 18 amino acids. Between the trimmed V and J ends, which lost 0 bases and 0 bases, there was a span of 18 bases. CDR3 coding DNA: TGTGCCAGCAGTTACTCGAGGTCCAGCGGGTTTAGCTCCTACGAGCAGTACTTC. Translating gives CASSYSRSSGFSSYEQYF.

This sequence joins TRBV7-2 and TRBJ2-3; the D gene is possibly TRBD2 (5 bases). V was cut by 5 bases and J by 0 bases, with 12 bases left in between. The CDR3 extends over 15 amino acids. Germline CDR1 SGHTA, CDR2 FQGNSA. The CDR3 here is CASSPSGTSTDTQYF. The CDR3 bases are TGTGCCAGCAGCCCGAGCGGAACTAGCACAGATACGCAGTATTTT.